This TCR beta chain was documented in a study of blood T cell repertoires in COVID-19. Data came from immunoSEQ multiplex PCR; TCRdb stores just in-frame clones and leaves some out. The data hold about 170,000 clones, with roughly 85% observed a single time. The CDR3 loop spans 15 amino acids. The V segment lost 3 bases and the J segment 7 bases; nucleotides outside the gene matches: 5. Germline assignment: CDR1 LGHDT and CDR2 YNNKEL (reference sequence). The specimen was peripheral blood. The clonotype comes from a human donor with acute or convalescent COVID-19. The donor label of this sample is uncertain. The rearrangement links TRBV3-1 (or the pseudogene TRBV3-2) to TRBJ2-2; 10 bases line up with TRBD1. In nucleotides, the CDR3 is TGTGCCAGCAGCCATTTTGACAGGGGGCACGGGGAGCTGTTTTTT. As protein: CASSHFDRGHGELFF.